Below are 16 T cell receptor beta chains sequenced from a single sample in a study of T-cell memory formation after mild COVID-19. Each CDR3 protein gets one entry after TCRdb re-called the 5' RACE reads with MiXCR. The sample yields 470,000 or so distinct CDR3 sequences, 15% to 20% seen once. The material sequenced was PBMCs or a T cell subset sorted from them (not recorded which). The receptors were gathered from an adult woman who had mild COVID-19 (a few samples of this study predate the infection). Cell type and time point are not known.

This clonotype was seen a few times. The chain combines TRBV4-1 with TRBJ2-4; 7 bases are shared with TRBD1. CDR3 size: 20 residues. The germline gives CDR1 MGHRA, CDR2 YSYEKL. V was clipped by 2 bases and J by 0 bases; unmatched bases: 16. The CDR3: CASSQSNLGQPDLAKNIQYF. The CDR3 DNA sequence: TGCGCCAGCAGCCAATCAAATTTGGGACAGCCAGATTTAGCCAAAAACATTCAGTACTTC.

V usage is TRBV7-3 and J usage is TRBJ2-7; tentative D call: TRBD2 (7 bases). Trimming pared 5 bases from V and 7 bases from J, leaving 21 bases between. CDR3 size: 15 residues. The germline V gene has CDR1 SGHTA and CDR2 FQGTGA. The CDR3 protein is CASSQRGGRIGEQYF. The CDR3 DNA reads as TGTGCCAGCAGCCAAAGGGGGGGACGTATCGGGGAGCAGTACTTC.

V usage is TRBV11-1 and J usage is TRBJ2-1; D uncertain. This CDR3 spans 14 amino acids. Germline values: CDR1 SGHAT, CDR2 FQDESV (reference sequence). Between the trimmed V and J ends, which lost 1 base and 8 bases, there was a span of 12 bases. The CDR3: CASSLELRTDEQFF. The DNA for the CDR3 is TGTGCCAGCAGCTTAGAACTACGGACGGATGAGCAGTTCTTC.

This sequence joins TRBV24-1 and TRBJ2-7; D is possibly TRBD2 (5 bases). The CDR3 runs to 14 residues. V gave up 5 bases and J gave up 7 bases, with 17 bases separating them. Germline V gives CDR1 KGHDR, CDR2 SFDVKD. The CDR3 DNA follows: TGTGCCACCAGTGTAGGAGGTGGTAACGCGGAGCAGTACTTC. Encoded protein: CATSVGGGNAEQYF.

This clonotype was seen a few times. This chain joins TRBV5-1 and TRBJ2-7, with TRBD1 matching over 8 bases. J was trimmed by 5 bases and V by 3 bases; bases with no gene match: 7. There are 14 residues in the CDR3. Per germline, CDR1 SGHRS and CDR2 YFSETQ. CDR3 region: CASSYRDRQDEQYF. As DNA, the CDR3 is TGCGCCAGCAGCTACCGGGACAGGCAAGACGAGCAGTACTTC.

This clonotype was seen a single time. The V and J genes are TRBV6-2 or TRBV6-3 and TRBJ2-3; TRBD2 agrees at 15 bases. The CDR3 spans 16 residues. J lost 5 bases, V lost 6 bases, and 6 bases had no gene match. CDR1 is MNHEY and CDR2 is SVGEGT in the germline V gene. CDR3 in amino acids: CASRHPGLAGGDTQYF. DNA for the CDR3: TGTGCCAGCAGGCATCCGGGACTAGCGGGGGGAGATACGCAGTATTTT.

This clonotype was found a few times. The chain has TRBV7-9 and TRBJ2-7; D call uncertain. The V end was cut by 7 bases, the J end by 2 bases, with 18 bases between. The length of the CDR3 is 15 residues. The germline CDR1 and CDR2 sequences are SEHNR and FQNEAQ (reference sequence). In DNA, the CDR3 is TGTGCCAGCACCCCTTCCGTGGGCACCGCCTACGAGCAGTACTTC. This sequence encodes CASTPSVGTAYEQYF.

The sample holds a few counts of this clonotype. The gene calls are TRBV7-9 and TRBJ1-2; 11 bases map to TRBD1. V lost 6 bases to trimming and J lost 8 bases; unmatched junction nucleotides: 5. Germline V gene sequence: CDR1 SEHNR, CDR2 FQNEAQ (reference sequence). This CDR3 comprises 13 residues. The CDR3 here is CASRTGTGGGYTF. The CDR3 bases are TGTGCCAGCAGAACAGGGACAGGGGGAGGCTACACCTTC.

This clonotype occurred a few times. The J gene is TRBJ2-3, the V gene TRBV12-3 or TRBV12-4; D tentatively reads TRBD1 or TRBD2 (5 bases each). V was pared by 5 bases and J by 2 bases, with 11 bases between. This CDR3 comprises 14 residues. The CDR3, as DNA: TGTGCCAGCAGTACTAGGGGTTTCACAGATACGCAGTATTTT. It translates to CASSTRGFTDTQYF.

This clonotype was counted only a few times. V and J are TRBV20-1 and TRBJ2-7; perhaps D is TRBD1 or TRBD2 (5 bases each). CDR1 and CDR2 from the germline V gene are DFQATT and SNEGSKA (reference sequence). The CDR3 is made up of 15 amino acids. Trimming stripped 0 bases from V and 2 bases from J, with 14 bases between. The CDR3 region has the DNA TGCAGTGCTAGAGATTGGGACGGGCAAACCTACGAGCAGTACTTC. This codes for CSARDWDGQTYEQYF.

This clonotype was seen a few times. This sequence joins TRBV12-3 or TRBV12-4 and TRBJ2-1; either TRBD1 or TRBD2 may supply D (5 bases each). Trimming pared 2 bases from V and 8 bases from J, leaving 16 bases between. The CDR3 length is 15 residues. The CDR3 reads CASSLRLGRTDEQFF. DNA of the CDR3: TGTGCCAGCAGTTTAAGGCTGGGACGGACTGATGAGCAGTTCTTC.

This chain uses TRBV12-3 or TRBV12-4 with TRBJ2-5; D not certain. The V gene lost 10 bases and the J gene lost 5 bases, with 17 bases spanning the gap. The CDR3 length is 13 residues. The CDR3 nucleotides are TGTGCCACCCAAAAGTGGGCCGGGGAGACCCAGTACTTC. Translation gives CATQKWAGETQYF.

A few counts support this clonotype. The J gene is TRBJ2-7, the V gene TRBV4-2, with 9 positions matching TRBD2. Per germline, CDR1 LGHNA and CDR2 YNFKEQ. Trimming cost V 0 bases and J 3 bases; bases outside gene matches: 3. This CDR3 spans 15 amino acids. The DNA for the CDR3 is TGTGCCAGCAGCCAAGAAAGTAGCGGGAGCTACGAGCAGTACTTC. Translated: CASSQESSGSYEQYF.

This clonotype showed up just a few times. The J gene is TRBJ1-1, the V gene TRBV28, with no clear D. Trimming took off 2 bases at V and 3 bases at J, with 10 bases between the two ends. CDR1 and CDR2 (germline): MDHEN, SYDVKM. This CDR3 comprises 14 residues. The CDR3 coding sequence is TGTGCCAGCAGTTTAGGCCAGAGCTACACTGAAGCTTTCTTT. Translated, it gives CASSLGQSYTEAFF.

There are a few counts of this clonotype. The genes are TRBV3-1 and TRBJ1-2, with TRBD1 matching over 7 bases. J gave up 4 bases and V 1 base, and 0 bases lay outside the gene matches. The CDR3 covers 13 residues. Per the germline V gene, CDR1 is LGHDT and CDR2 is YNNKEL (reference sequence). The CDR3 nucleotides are TGTGCCAGCAGCCAAGGGGACAGCTATGGCTACACCTTC. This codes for CASSQGDSYGYTF.

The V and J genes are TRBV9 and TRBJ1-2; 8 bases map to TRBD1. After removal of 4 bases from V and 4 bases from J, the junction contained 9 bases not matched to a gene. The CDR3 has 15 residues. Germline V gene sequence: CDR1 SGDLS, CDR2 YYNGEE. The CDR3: CASSQGTGDVYGYTF. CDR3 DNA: TGTGCCAGCAGCCAAGGGACAGGTGATGTCTATGGCTACACCTTC.